The rows below give T cell receptor beta chains drawn from one sample of a study of OX40 agonist ivuxolimab in advanced cancers. Sequencing used immunoSEQ multiplex PCR; TCRdb keeps in-frame clones, though not all of them. The sample has about 43,000 clones, more than 75% seen once. The sample in question was CD4+ or CD8+ T cells sorted from blood, obtained in a trial of the OX40 agonist ivuxolimab. The source of these receptors is an adult with an advanced solid tumor such as melanoma, head and neck, liver or kidney cancer. The CDR3 runs from the conserved cysteine through the conserved F or W. D genes are given only for firm matches. Clone size, where shown, is once, few, many, or a class for clones that have expanded.

V gene	D gene	J gene	clone size	CDR3 protein	CDR3 DNA
TRBV30	NA	TRBJ2-7	NA	CAVLTGAYEQYF	TGTGCCGTACTGACAGGAGCCTACGAGCAGTACTTC
TRBV6-1	NA	TRBJ1-4	NA	CAPGALAGKLFF	TGTGCCCCGGGGGCGTTGGCAGGAAAACTGTTTTTT
TRBV28	NA	TRBJ2-6	NA	CASSFYDRQSSGANVLTF	TGTGCCAGCAGTTTTTATGACAGACAAAGCTCTGGGGCCAACGTCCTGACTTTC
TRBV13	NA	TRBJ2-6	NA	CASSSGSSGANVLTF	TGTGCCAGCAGTTCGGGGAGCTCTGGGGCCAACGTCCTGACTTTC
TRBV19	NA	TRBJ1-1	NA	CASSIGSGNTEAFF	TGTGCCAGTAGTATAGGGTCAGGGAACACTGAAGCTTTCTTT
TRBV2	NA	TRBJ1-6	NA	CASRGYTYNSPLHF	TGTGCCAGTAGAGGGTACACCTATAATTCACCCCTCCACTTT
TRBV6-6	NA	TRBJ2-3	once	CASSSWTTDTQYF	TGTGCCAGCAGTTCCTGGACCACAGATACGCAGTATTTT
TRBV30	NA	TRBJ2-7	NA	CAWSHGPGPPFAYEQYF	TGTGCCTGGTCCCATGGACCGGGACCCCCTTTTGCCTACGAGCAGTACTTC
TRBV9	NA	TRBJ2-6	NA	CASSVARGLPGANVLTF	TGTGCCAGCAGCGTAGCTCGCGGGTTGCCTGGGGCCAACGTCCTGACTTTC
TRBV27	TRBD1	TRBJ2-1	NA	CASTLGTGLLGEQFF	TGTGCCAGCACTTTAGGGACAGGGCTTCTCGGGGAGCAGTTCTTC
TRBV13	NA	TRBJ1-1	NA	CASSLRGSGLSTEAFF	TGTGCCAGCAGCTTACGCGGGTCAGGGTTGAGTACTGAAGCTTTCTTT
TRBV19	NA	TRBJ2-2	NA	CASSIWGLTGELFF	TGTGCCAGTAGTATCTGGGGACTCACCGGGGAGCTGTTTTTT
TRBV6-5	NA	TRBJ2-1	NA	CASSLGGSEQFF	TGTGCCAGCAGTCTTGGGGGCAGTGAGCAGTTCTTC
TRBV5-5	NA	TRBJ1-1	few	CASSATAEAFF	TGTGCCAGCAGCGCCACAGCAGAAGCTTTCTTT
TRBV28	NA	TRBJ2-7	NA	CASSFGRGAEQYF	TGTGCCAGCAGTTTCGGCAGGGGCGCCGAGCAGTACTTC
TRBV28	NA	TRBJ2-5	NA	CASSLSFIRETQYF	TGTGCCAGCAGTCTTAGCTTCATCCGGGAGACCCAGTACTTC
TRBV5-4	NA	TRBJ2-3	NA	CASSPASLGADTQYF	TGTGCCAGCAGCCCCGCGTCGCTTGGGGCAGATACGCAGTATTTT
TRBV6-1	TRBD2	TRBJ2-5	NA	CASSEAPGLAGGTQYF	TGTGCCAGCAGTGAAGCCCCTGGCCTAGCGGGAGGGACCCAGTACTTC
TRBV11-3	NA	TRBJ2-7	NA	CASSTGSPPPTYEQYF	TGTGCCAGCAGTACTGGATCCCCACCGCCAACCTACGAGCAGTACTTC
TRBV5-8	NA	TRBJ1-5	few	CASSPGNVAQPQHF	TGTGCCAGCAGCCCCGGGAACGTGGCGCAGCCCCAGCATTTT
TRBV5-5	NA	TRBJ2-7	NA	CASSNEEIYPYEQYF	TGTGCCAGCAGCAATGAGGAGATTTACCCCTACGAGCAGTACTTC
TRBV4-1	NA	TRBJ1-1	NA	CASSQAAGNTEAFF	TGCGCCAGCAGCCAAGCGGCTGGGAACACTGAAGCTTTCTTT
TRBV6-4	TRBD1	TRBJ1-1	NA	CASSHAQGAGNTEAFF	TGTGCCAGCAGTCACGCCCAGGGGGCTGGAAACACTGAAGCTTTCTTT
TRBV29-1	NA	TRBJ2-2	NA	CSVEGAGELEAGELFF	TGCAGCGTTGAAGGGGCAGGGGAATTGGAGGCCGGGGAGCTGTTTTTT
TRBV6-5	TRBD2	TRBJ2-7	few	CASGPGGGYEQYF	TGTGCCAGCGGCCCGGGGGGGGGCTACGAGCAGTACTTC
TRBV30	NA	TRBJ1-2	NA	CAWSTVSVYGYTF	TGTGCCTGGAGTACCGTCAGCGTCTATGGCTACACCTTC
TRBV4-1	TRBD2	TRBJ2-7	NA	CASSQAQLAASGSYEQYF	TGCGCCAGCAGCCAAGCTCAACTAGCGGCAAGCGGCTCCTACGAGCAGTACTTC
TRBV11-1	NA	TRBJ1-1	NA	CASSPGPNTEAFF	TGTGCCAGCAGCCCGGGACCGAACACTGAAGCTTTCTTT
TRBV6-5	TRBD1	TRBJ1-2	NA	CASSYPGQGIYGYTF	TGTGCCAGCAGTTACCCGGGACAGGGGATCTATGGCTACACCTTC
TRBV7-2	NA	TRBJ2-7	few	CASSLGSRFAYEQYF	TGTGCCAGCAGCTTGGGGAGCAGGTTCGCCTACGAGCAGTACTTC
TRBV19	NA	TRBJ2-6	NA	CASSVATLSGANVLTF	TGTGCCAGTAGCGTAGCGACCCTGTCTGGGGCCAACGTCCTGACTTTC
TRBV5-1	TRBD1	TRBJ2-2	NA	CASLKDRHTGELFF	TGCGCCAGCCTAAAGGACAGGCACACCGGGGAGCTGTTTTTT
TRBV14	NA	TRBJ2-1	once	CASSPFSSYNEQFF	TGTGCCAGCAGCCCCTTCAGCTCCTACAATGAGCAGTTCTTC